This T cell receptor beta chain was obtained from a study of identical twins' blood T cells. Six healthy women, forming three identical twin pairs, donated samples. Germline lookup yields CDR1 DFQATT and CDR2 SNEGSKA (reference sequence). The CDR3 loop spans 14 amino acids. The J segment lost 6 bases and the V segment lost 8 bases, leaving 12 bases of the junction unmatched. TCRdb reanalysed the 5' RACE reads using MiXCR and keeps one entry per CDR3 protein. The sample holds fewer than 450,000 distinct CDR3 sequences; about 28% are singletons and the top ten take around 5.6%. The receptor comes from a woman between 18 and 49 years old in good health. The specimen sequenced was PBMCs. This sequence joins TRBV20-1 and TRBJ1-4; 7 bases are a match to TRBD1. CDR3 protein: CSSRPQGKDEKLFF. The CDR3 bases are TGCAGTTCGCGACCACAGGGGAAGGATGAAAAACTGTTTTTT.